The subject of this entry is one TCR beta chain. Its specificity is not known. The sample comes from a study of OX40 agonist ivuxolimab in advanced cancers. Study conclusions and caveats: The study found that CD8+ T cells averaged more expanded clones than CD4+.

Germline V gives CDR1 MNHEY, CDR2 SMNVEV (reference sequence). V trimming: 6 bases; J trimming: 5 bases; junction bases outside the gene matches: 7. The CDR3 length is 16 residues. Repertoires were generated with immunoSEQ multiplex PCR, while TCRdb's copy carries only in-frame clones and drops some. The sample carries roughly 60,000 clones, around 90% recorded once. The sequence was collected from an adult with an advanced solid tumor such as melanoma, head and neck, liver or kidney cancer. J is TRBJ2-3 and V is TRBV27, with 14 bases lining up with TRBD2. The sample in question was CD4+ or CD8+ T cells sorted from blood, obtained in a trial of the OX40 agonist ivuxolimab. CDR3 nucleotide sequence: TGTGCCAGCAGCAAACCCGGACTAGCGGGAGGAGATACGCAGTATTTT. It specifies CASSKPGLAGGDTQYF.